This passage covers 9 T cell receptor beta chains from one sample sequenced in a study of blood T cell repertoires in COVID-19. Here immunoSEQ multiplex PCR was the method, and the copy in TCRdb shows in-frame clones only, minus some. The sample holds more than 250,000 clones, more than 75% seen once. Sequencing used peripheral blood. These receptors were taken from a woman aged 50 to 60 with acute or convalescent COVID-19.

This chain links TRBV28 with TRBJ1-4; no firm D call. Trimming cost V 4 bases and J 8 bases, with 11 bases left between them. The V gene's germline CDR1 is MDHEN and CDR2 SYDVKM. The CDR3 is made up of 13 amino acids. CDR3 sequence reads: CASSSYRREKLFF. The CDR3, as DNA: TGTGCCAGCAGTTCATACCGCCGGGAAAAACTGTTTTTT.

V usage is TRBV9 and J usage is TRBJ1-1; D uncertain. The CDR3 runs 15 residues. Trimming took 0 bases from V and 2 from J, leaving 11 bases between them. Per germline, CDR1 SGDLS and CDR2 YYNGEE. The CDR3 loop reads CASSVVPGKNTEAFF. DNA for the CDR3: TGTGCCAGCAGCGTAGTACCAGGAAAAAACACTGAAGCTTTCTTT.

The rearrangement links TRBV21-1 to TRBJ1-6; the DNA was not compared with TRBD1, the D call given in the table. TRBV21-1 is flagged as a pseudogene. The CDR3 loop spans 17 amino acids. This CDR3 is CASSTHAGTGDNSPLHF. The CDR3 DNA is TGTGCCAGCAGCACTCATGCCGGGACAGGCGATAATTCACCCCTCCACTTT.

The DNA of the CDR3 is TGTGCCAGTAGTCCCCTTAAAAGCGGGATAAGCACAGATACGCAGTATTTT. Protein sequence: CASSPLKSGISTDTQYF. This sequence joins TRBV19 and TRBJ2-3, with TRBD2 matching over 7 bases. Germline assignment: CDR1 LNHDA and CDR2 SQIVND (reference sequence). V shed 5 bases, J shed 0 bases, and the junction held 11 bases outside the gene matches. CDR3 length equals 17 residues.

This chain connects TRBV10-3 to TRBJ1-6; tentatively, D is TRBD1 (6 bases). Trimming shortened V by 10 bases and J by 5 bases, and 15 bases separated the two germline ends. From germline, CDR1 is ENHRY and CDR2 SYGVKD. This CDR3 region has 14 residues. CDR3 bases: TGTGCCACCATGACAGGCCGTGATAATTCACCCCTCCACTTT. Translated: CATMTGRDNSPLHF.

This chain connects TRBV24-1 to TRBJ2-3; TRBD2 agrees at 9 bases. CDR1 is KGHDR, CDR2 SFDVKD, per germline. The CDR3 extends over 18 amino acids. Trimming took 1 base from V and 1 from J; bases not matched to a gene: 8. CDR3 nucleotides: TGTGCCACCAGTGATTTCCAGTCCTTAGCGGGAGGCACAGATACGCAGTATTTT. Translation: CATSDFQSLAGGTDTQYF.

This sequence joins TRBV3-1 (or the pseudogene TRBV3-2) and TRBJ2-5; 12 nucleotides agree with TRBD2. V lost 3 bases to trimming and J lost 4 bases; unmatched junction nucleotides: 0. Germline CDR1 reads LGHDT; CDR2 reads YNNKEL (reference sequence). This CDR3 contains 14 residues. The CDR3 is CASSQTSGRETQYF. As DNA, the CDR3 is TGTGCCAGCAGCCAGACTAGCGGGAGAGAGACCCAGTACTTC.

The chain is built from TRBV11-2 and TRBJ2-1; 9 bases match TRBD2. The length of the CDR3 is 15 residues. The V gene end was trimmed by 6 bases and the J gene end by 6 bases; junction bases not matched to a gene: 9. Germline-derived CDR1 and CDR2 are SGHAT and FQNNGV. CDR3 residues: CASSNEAGGFNEQFF. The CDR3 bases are TGTGCCAGCAGTAACGAAGCGGGAGGTTTCAATGAGCAGTTCTTC.

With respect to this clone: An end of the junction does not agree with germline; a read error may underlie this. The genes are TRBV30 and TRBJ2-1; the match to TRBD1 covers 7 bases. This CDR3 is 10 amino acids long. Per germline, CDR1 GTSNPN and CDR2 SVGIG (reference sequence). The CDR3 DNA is TGTGCCTGGAGTGTAGACAGGGTGGTCTTC. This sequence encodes CAWSVDRVVF.